This T cell receptor beta chain was sequenced in a study of beta chain features in type 1 diabetes. Study-wide results and caveats: Naive, central memory and regulatory TCRB repertoires appeared more similar among patients than healthy donors. Patients with Type 1 diabetes showed moderately but significantly shorter TCRB CDR3s in all four CD4+ subsets.

Concerning this clone itself: Its antigen is not identified.

J was trimmed by 7 bases and V by 3 bases; bases with no gene match: 3. This CDR3 has 13 residues. The V gene's germline CDR1 is MNHNS and CDR2 SASEGT. Expressed TCRB transcripts were sequenced after all isolated RNA was converted to cDNA. Libraries were prepared by immunoSEQ multiplex PCR; TCRdb keeps only in-frame clonotypes and omits some of them. The repertoire consists of around 40,000 clones, with 66% occurring once and the leading ten covering roughly 2.2%. The sequence was collected from a woman under 30 with type 1 diabetes. The V call is TRBV6-1, the J call TRBJ2-1; 7 bases agree with TRBD2. The source material was Tregs from blood. CDR3 DNA sequence: TGTGCCAGCAGTGAGGGGGGGTGGAATGAGCAGTTCTTC. The encoded protein is CASSEGGWNEQFF.